The 10 T cell receptor beta chains given below trace back to one sample, sequenced in a study of T cell clones after liver transplantation. The data were produced by immunoSEQ multiplex PCR, yet TCRdb's version contains in-frame clones alone and is incomplete. The sample holds 90,000 to 120,000 clones, around 86% seen once. Source: CD4+ T cells from blood, taken before liver transplant. All receptors derive from a human donor who received a liver transplant.

The CDR3 loop is CASSRDRGDGYTF. Here the CDR3 DNA reads TGTGCCAGCAGCCGGGACAGGGGGGATGGCTACACCTTC. The chain employs TRBV5-6 and TRBJ1-2; 11 bases map to TRBD1. The V and J ends lost 4 bases and 6 bases, in that order; junction bases with no gene match: 2. Germline V gene sequence: CDR1 SGHDT, CDR2 YYEEEE. This CDR3 region has 13 residues. The full variable domain, its missing parts supplied by reference TRBV5-6 and TRBJ1-2, is DAGVTQSPTHLIKTRGQQVTLRCSPKSGHDTVSWYQQALGQGPQFIFQYYEEEERQRGNFPDRFSGHQFPNYSSELNVNALLLGDSALYLCASSRDRGDGYTFGSGTRLTVV.

The V call is TRBV18, the J call TRBJ2-1, with 11 bases identical to TRBD2. The CDR3 is 15 residues long. V dropped 6 bases and J dropped 5; count of bases not matched to a gene: 6. Germline V gene data show CDR1 as KGHSH and CDR2 as LQKENI. CDR3 loop: CASSRGTSGDNEQFF. In nucleotides, the CDR3 is TGTGCCAGCTCGAGGGGGACTAGCGGAGACAATGAGCAGTTCTTC.

The chain employs TRBV9 and TRBJ2-1; D is possibly TRBD1 (7 bases). V was pared by 0 bases and J by 8 bases, with 12 bases between. CDR1 is SGDLS and CDR2 is YYNGEE in the germline V gene. The CDR3 runs 14 residues. CDR3: CASSVAGGIYEQFF. The CDR3 DNA reads as TGTGCCAGCAGCGTAGCAGGGGGGATATATGAGCAGTTCTTC. Full variable domain (rest looked up from reference TRBV9 and TRBJ2-1): DSGVTQTPKHLITATGQRVTLRCSPRSGDLSVYWYQQSLDQGLQFLIQYYNGEERAKGNILERFSAQQFPDLHSELNLSSLELGDSALYFCASSVAGGIYEQFFGPGTRLTVL.

In this sample, this clone turned up a few times. This chain joins TRBV19 and TRBJ1-3, with D possibly being TRBD1 (6 bases). The CDR3 loop spans 13 amino acids. With 4 bases removed from V and 4 bases from J, the gap between germline ends came to 8 bases. The V gene's germline CDR1 is LNHDA and CDR2 SQIVND (reference sequence). The CDR3 sequence is CASSRGPGNTIYF. For the CDR3, the DNA is TGTGCCAGTAGTAGGGGGCCCGGAAACACCATATATTTT.

V gene TRBV4-2 combines with J gene TRBJ2-4; 15 bases fit TRBD2. Trimming removed 0 bases from V and 7 bases from J; junction bases left unmatched: 4. Germline V gives CDR1 LGHNA, CDR2 YNFKEQ. This CDR3 comprises 17 residues. CDR3 coding DNA: TGTGCCAGCAGCCAAGAGGGACTAGCGGGAGGTCGGAACATTCAGTACTTC. Protein product: CASSQEGLAGGRNIQYF.

J is TRBJ2-7 and V is TRBV5-5; the D gene could be TRBD1 or TRBD2 (5 bases each). V lost 4 bases and J lost 1, with 18 bases in between. Germline CDR1 is SGHKS and CDR2 is YYEKEE (reference sequence). CDR3 length equals 16 residues. The CDR3 loop is CASSPGHRGNSYEQYF. In nucleotides, the CDR3 is TGTGCCAGCAGCCCTGGACATCGGGGCAATTCCTACGAGCAGTACTTC.

The rearrangement links TRBV28 to TRBJ1-2; 9 nucleotides align to TRBD1. Germline V lookup: CDR1 MDHEN, CDR2 SYDVKM. The length of the CDR3 is 15 residues. V was clipped by 4 bases and J by 8 bases; unmatched bases: 11. CDR3 in DNA: TGTGCCAGCAGTTACCAGGGACAGGGCCCTGGAGGCTACACCTTC. Its protein product is CASSYQGQGPGGYTF.

The chain couples TRBV4-2 to TRBJ2-2, with TRBD2 as a possible D gene (6 bases). The CDR3 has 17 amino acids. The germline V gene has CDR1 LGHNA and CDR2 YNFKEQ. Deletions cut 0 bases from V and 1 base from J, with 12 bases between. The CDR3 protein is CASSQELAGMNTGELFF. CDR3 bases: TGTGCCAGCAGCCAAGAACTGGCGGGGATGAACACCGGGGAGCTGTTTTTT.

This chain joins TRBV25-1 and TRBJ2-7; D uncertain. CDR3 length: 14 residues. The V and J ends lost 3 bases and 2 bases respectively, with 11 bases between them. Per germline, CDR1 MGHDK and CDR2 SYGVNS. The CDR3 region is CASSDFRNTYEQYF. The CDR3 region has the DNA TGTGCCAGCAGTGATTTCAGGAATACCTACGAGCAGTACTTC.

V and J are TRBV4-3 and TRBJ2-3, with a possible D match to TRBD1 (7 bases). The CDR3 loop spans 18 amino acids. The germline V and J ends were trimmed by 4 bases and 0 bases, with 20 bases remaining between them. Looked up from germline, CDR1 is LGHNA and CDR2 is YSLEER. The CDR3 loop is CASSLQVQGRSSTDTQYF. In nucleotides, the CDR3 is TGCGCCAGCAGCCTACAGGTACAGGGGAGGTCTAGCACAGATACGCAGTATTTT.